This T cell receptor beta chain was recovered during a study of T-cell memory formation after mild COVID-19. One entry per CDR3 protein results from TCRdb running MiXCR on the 5' RACE reads. The data show roughly 500,000 distinct CDR3 sequences, around 20% seen once. The V and J ends lost 2 bases and 0 bases respectively, with 14 bases between them. The CDR3 is made up of 16 amino acids. Germline V gene sequence: CDR1 DFQATT, CDR2 SNEGSKA (reference sequence). This clonotype was picked up many times. The chain uses TRBV20-1 and TRBJ2-1; D call uncertain. The TCR was taken from an adult woman who had mild COVID-19 (a few samples of this study predate the infection). Cell type and time point are not known. The sequenced sample consisted of PBMCs or a T cell subset sorted from them (not recorded which). CDR3 in amino acids: CSARIQPQSSYNEQFF. CDR3 coding DNA: TGCAGTGCTAGAATCCAGCCCCAGAGCTCCTACAATGAGCAGTTCTTC.